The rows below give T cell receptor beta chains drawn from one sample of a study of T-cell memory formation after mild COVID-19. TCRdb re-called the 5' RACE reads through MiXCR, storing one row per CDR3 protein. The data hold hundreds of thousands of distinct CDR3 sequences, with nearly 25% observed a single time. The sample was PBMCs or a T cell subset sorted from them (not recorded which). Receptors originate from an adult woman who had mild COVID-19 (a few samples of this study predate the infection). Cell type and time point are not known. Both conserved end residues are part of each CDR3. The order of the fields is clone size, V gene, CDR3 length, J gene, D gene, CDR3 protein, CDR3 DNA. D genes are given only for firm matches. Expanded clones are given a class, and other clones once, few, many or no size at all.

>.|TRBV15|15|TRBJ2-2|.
CATAGGGLVTGELFF
TGTGCCACCGCCGGGGGAGGACTGGTTACCGGGGAGCTGTTTTTT
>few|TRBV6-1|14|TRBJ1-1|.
CASSRTHSGSGAFF
TGTGCCAGCAGCCGGACTCACTCCGGGAGCGGAGCTTTCTTT
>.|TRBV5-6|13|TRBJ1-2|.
CASSLGYLGGYTF
TGTGCCAGCAGCTTGGGTTATCTGGGTGGCTACACCTTC
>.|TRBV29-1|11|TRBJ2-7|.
CSVLVSYEQYF
TGCAGCGTTCTGGTCTCCTACGAGCAGTACTTC
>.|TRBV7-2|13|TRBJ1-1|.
CASESAGPTEAFF
TGTGCCAGCGAATCGGCAGGGCCTACTGAAGCTTTCTTT
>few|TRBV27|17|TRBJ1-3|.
CASSLNWSSPMKNTIYF
TGTGCCAGCAGTTTAAACTGGTCTTCCCCGATGAAGAACACCATATATTTT
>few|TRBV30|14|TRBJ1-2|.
CAWTTPGGYYGYTF
TGTGCCTGGACAACCCCTGGGGGTTACTATGGCTACACCTTC
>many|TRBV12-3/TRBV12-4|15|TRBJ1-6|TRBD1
CASSQGQGRNSPLHF
TGTGCCAGCAGCCAAGGACAGGGGAGGAATTCACCCCTCCACTTT
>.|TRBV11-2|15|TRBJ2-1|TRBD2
CASSVGLAGGREQFF
TGTGCCAGCAGCGTTGGACTAGCGGGGGGGCGTGAGCAGTTCTTC
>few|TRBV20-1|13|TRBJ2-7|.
CSARGENYYEQYF
TGCAGTGCTAGAGGGGAAAACTACTACGAGCAGTACTTC
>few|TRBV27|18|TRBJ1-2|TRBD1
CASSRGFTGQARNYGYTF
TGTGCCAGCAGTAGGGGCTTTACCGGACAGGCCCGAAACTATGGCTACACCTTC
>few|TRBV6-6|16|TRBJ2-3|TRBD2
CASRTTSGGAKDTQYF
TGTGCCAGCAGAACAACTAGCGGGGGGGCCAAAGATACGCAGTATTTT
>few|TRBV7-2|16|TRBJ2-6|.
CASSLESGVGANVLTF
TGTGCCAGCAGCTTAGAATCGGGGGTAGGGGCCAACGTCCTGACTTTC
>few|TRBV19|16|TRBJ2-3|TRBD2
CASSNLGLATADTQYF
TGTGCCAGTAGTAACCTGGGACTAGCGACGGCAGATACGCAGTATTTT
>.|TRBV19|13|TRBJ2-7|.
CASSIQGFGEQYF
TGTGCCAGTAGTATTCAGGGTTTTGGCGAGCAGTACTTC
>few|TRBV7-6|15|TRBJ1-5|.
CASSDWQGLGQPQHF
TGTGCCAGCAGCGATTGGCAGGGGCTCGGACAGCCCCAGCATTTT
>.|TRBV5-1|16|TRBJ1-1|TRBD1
CASSLFGTGVNTEAFF
TGCGCCAGCAGCTTGTTCGGGACAGGGGTGAACACTGAAGCTTTCTTT
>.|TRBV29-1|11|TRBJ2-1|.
CSVKRDNEQFF
TGCAGCGTTAAGCGGGACAATGAGCAGTTCTTC
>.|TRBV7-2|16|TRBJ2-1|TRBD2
CASSLLAGEPYNEQFF
TGTGCCAGCAGCCTGCTAGCGGGAGAGCCCTACAATGAGCAGTTCTTC
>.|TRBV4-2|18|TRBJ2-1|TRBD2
CASSPEGASGIRDNEQFF
TGTGCCAGCAGCCCAGAGGGGGCTAGCGGGATTAGAGACAATGAGCAGTTCTTC
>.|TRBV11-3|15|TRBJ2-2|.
CASSLGEGNTGELFF
TGTGCCAGCAGCTTAGGAGAAGGGAACACCGGGGAGCTGTTTTTT
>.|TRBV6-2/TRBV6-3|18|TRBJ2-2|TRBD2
CASTNVRTSGIITGELFF
TGTGCCAGCACCAACGTACGGACTAGCGGGATTATCACCGGGGAGCTGTTTTTT
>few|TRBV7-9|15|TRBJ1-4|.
CASSRMKSGLSKLFF
TGTGCCAGCAGCCGTATGAAAAGCGGACTGTCAAAACTGTTTTTT
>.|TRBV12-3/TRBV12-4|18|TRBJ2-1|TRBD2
CASQSLAGSLVGYNEQFF
TGTGCCAGCCAATCCCTAGCGGGGTCTTTAGTGGGATACAATGAGCAGTTCTTC